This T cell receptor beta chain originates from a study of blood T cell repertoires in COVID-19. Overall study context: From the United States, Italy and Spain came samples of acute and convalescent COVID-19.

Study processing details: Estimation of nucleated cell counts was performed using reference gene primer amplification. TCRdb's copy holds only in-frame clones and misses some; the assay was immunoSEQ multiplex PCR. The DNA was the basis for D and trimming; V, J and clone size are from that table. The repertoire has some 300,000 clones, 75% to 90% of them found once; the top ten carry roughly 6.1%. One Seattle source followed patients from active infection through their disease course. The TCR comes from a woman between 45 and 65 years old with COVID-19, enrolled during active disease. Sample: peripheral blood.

CDR3 bases: TGTGCCATCCTGACTAGCGGCTCCTACGAGCAGTACTTC. Its translation: CAILTSGSYEQYF. V gene TRBV10-3 combines with J gene TRBJ2-7; 9 bases align to TRBD2. The germline gives CDR1 ENHRY, CDR2 SYGVKD. The CDR3 is 13 residues long. The V segment lost 8 bases and the J segment 0 bases; nucleotides outside the gene matches: 2.